The 26 T cell receptor beta chains below were found in one sample sequenced in a study of cytomegalovirus exposure and HLA in healthy donors. PCR primers comprised 60 Vbeta and 13 Jbeta primers. Profiling relied on immunoSEQ multiplex PCR, and the TCRdb table lists in-frame clones only, not all of them. The data contain over 200,000 clones, about 84% of them singletons. Material: PBMCs. These TCRs come from a human donor in good health.

This rearrangement joins TRBV5-1 to TRBJ1-4; TRBD1 aligns across 7 bases. The germline CDR1 and CDR2 sequences are SGHRS and YFSETQ. After removal of 0 bases from V and 0 bases from J, the junction contained 5 bases not matched to a gene. The CDR3 runs to 17 residues. CDR3 region: CASSLGQGFTTNEKLFF. CDR3 in DNA: TGCGCCAGCAGCTTGGGACAGGGTTTCACAACTAATGAAAAACTGTTTTTT.

This chain links TRBV11-3 with TRBJ2-7, with a tentative D call TRBD1 (5 bases). V was shortened by 1 base and J by 5 bases, with 9 bases between the two germline ends. CDR3 length: 13 residues. Germline CDR1 SGHNT, CDR2 YENEEA. The DNA for the CDR3 is TGTGCCAGCAGCTTAGCGCAGGGCGACGAGCAGTACTTC. Translated, it gives CASSLAQGDEQYF.

The V gene is TRBV7-9, the J gene TRBJ2-1; possibly TRBD2 for D (5 bases). Trimming removed 3 bases from V and 8 bases from J, with 11 bases in between. The CDR3 is made up of 13 amino acids. Germline V gene data show CDR1 as SEHNR and CDR2 as FQNEAQ (reference sequence). The CDR3 nucleotides are TGTGCCAGCAGCTTTCTCGGGGAGCATGAGCAGTTCTTC. Translation gives CASSFLGEHEQFF. Full variable domain (rest looked up from reference TRBV7-9 and TRBJ2-1): DTGVSQNPRHKITKRGQNVTFRCDPISEHNRLYWYRQTLGQGPEFLTYFQNEAQLEKSRLLSDRFSAERPKGSFSTLEIQRTEQGDSAMYLCASSFLGEHEQFFGPGTRLTVL.

The chain uses TRBV2 and TRBJ2-3; TRBD2 matches 9 bases. Trimming cost V 6 bases and J 0 bases; bases outside gene matches: 13. This CDR3 contains 18 residues. From germline, CDR1 is SNHLY and CDR2 FYNNEI. The CDR3 loop reads CASSVLSAGGASTDTQYF. In nucleotides, the CDR3 is TGTGCCAGCAGCGTACTCTCAGCGGGAGGAGCTAGCACAGATACGCAGTATTTT.

The rearrangement joins TRBV9 to TRBJ2-3; 9 nucleotides match TRBD2. V was pared by 3 bases and J by 6 bases, with 5 bases of the junction left unmatched. The CDR3 runs 14 residues. The germline V gene encodes CDR1 SGDLS and CDR2 YYNGEE. CDR3 loop: CASSASGTGDTQYF. For the CDR3, the DNA is TGTGCCAGCAGCGCTAGCGGGACGGGGGATACGCAGTATTTT.

V gene TRBV30 combines with J gene TRBJ1-3, with 7 bases fitting TRBD1. The CDR3 is made up of 14 amino acids. Losses at the gene ends were 7 bases for V and 6 bases for J; bases not matched to a gene: 12. Germline V gene lookup returns CDR1 GTSNPN and CDR2 SVGIG (reference sequence). The CDR3 protein is CASGQKTGSNTIYF. CDR3 nucleotide sequence: TGTGCCTCGGGACAGAAGACCGGATCAAACACCATATATTTT. Full variable domain (outside the CDR3, taken from reference TRBV30 and TRBJ1-3): SQTIHQWPATLVQPVGSPLSLECTVEGTSNPNLYWYRQAAGRGLQLLFYSVGIGQISSEVPQNLSASRPQDRQFILSSKKLLLSDSGFYLCASGQKTGSNTIYFGEGSWLTVV.

The chain combines TRBV23-1 with TRBJ2-4; D perhaps matches TRBD2 (5 bases). TRBV23-1 qualifies as an ORF whose function is uncertain. V gave up 11 bases and J gave up 0 bases, with 8 bases separating them. This CDR3 spans 12 amino acids. This chain's CDR3 is CARGLAKNIQYF. DNA for the CDR3: TGCGCCCGAGGGCTAGCCAAAAACATTCAGTACTTC.

In DNA form, the CDR3 reads TGCAGCGTTGGGACAGGGGATCACTATGGCTACACCTTC. Its protein is CSVGTGDHYGYTF. This chain connects TRBV29-1 to TRBJ1-2, with 9 bases lining up with TRBD1. The CDR3 has 13 residues. Trimming at V came to 4 bases and at J to 3 bases, leaving 3 bases not matched to a gene. Germline-derived CDR1 and CDR2 are SQVTM and ANQGSEA.

The chain carries TRBV19 and TRBJ2-1, with 7 nucleotides matching TRBD1. Germline V lookup: CDR1 LNHDA, CDR2 SQIVND (reference sequence). The length of the CDR3 is 14 residues. V lost 4 bases to trimming and J lost 7 bases; unmatched junction nucleotides: 7. CDR3 coding DNA: TGTGCCAGTAGTAACCCGGACAGGACGAATGAGCAGTTCTTC. Encoded protein: CASSNPDRTNEQFF.

This chain links TRBV29-1 with TRBJ2-1; 7 positions match TRBD2. CDR1 is SQVTM and CDR2 is ANQGSEA in the germline V gene. After removal of 2 bases from V and 6 bases from J, the junction contained 13 bases not matched to a gene. There are 16 residues in the CDR3. This CDR3 is CSVEWLLGGPGNEQFF. As DNA, the CDR3 is TGCAGCGTTGAATGGTTGTTGGGAGGGCCAGGCAATGAGCAGTTCTTC.

For this clone: The junction departs from the called germline gene at one end, perhaps through a read error. This chain connects TRBV7-9 to TRBJ1-4; D gene uncertain. The CDR3 runs 16 residues. Germline CDR1 is SEHNR and CDR2 is FQNEAQ (reference sequence). CDR3 in amino acids: CSSSLNGGRINEKLFF. As DNA, the CDR3 is TGTTCCAGCAGCTTAAATGGAGGACGGATTAATGAAAAACTGTTTTTT.

Points on this clone: The same CDR3 can be traced to other DNA sequences in this sample. The chain is built from TRBV29-1 and TRBJ1-1; TRBD1 matches at 7 bases. The V gene's germline CDR1 is SQVTM and CDR2 ANQGSEA. The CDR3 loop spans 13 amino acids. V was pared by 6 bases and J by 1 base, with 5 bases of the junction left unmatched. For the CDR3, the DNA is TGCAGCGTGAAGGGACAGCCGAACACTGAAGCTTTCTTT. This translates into CSVKGQPNTEAFF.

This rearrangement joins TRBV18 to TRBJ2-7, with a weak D call TRBD1 (5 bases). Trimming took 3 bases from V and 0 from J, leaving 15 bases between them. This CDR3 region has 16 residues. Germline V gives CDR1 KGHSH, CDR2 LQKENI. CDR3 amino acids: CASSPPGIRSSYEQYF. DNA for the CDR3: TGTGCCAGCTCACCCCCAGGGATTCGAAGCTCCTACGAGCAGTACTTC. Complete variable domain (other parts from reference TRBV18 and TRBJ2-7): NAGVMQNPRHLVRRRGQEARLRCSPMKGHSHVYWYRQLPEEGLKFMVYLQKENIIDESGMPKERFSAEFPKEGPSILRIQQVVRGDSAAYFCASSPPGIRSSYEQYFGPGTRLTVT.

J is TRBJ2-4 and V is TRBV9; D is unresolved. The CDR3 is 12 residues long. The V gene lost 3 bases and the J gene lost 3 bases, with 4 bases spanning the gap. Germline V gene sequence: CDR1 SGDLS, CDR2 YYNGEE. Here the CDR3 DNA reads TGTGCCAGCAGCGGACTCAAAAACATTCAGTACTTC. Its protein is CASSGLKNIQYF.

V and J are TRBV15 and TRBJ2-4, with 7 bases aligning to TRBD1. The germline CDR1 and CDR2 sequences are LNHNV and YYDKDF (reference sequence). The CDR3 has 15 residues. The V segment lost 4 bases and the J segment 6 bases; nucleotides outside the gene matches: 9. The CDR3 DNA reads TGTGCCACCAGCATTCGACAGGGTATAGGAAACATTCAGTACTTC. It specifies CATSIRQGIGNIQYF.

This clone was observed a handful of times. This sequence joins TRBV19 and TRBJ1-1; 7 bases line up with TRBD1. The CDR3 consists of 17 residues. The ends lost 5 bases at V and 1 base at J; junction bases unmatched: 13. The germline V gene has CDR1 LNHDA and CDR2 SQIVND (reference sequence). CDR3 sequence: CASSVAWGQPRNTEAFF. As DNA, the CDR3 is TGTGCCAGTAGTGTGGCATGGGGACAGCCGAGGAACACTGAAGCTTTCTTT.

The chain joins TRBV7-9 to TRBJ1-3; D is unresolved. The CDR3 loop spans 15 amino acids. Trimming left V 3 bases short and J 4 bases short, with 13 bases between. The V gene's germline CDR1 is SEHNR and CDR2 FQNEAQ (reference sequence). The CDR3 here is CASSFGVGAGNTIYF. The CDR3 region has the DNA TGTGCCAGCAGCTTCGGAGTGGGAGCAGGAAACACCATATATTTT.

The CDR3 reads CASSIRDRRTDTQYF. As DNA, the CDR3 is TGTGCCAGCAGTATCCGGGACAGACGCACAGATACGCAGTATTTT. The chain has TRBV25-1 and TRBJ2-3, with 7 bases lining up with TRBD1. V shed 5 bases, J shed 1 base, and the junction held 6 bases outside the gene matches. Germline V lookup: CDR1 MGHDK, CDR2 SYGVNS. This CDR3 has 15 amino acids.

This chain connects TRBV5-1 to TRBJ2-1; 7 bases map to TRBD1. The CDR3 extends over 14 amino acids. Per germline, CDR1 SGHRS and CDR2 YFSETQ. The J segment lost 8 bases and the V segment lost 2 bases, leaving 7 bases of the junction unmatched. The CDR3 nucleotides are TGCGCCAGCAGCTTTACGACAGGGACCGATGAGCAGTTCTTC. Residues: CASSFTTGTDEQFF.

The rearrangement uses TRBV5-1 and TRBJ1-1; the match to TRBD1 covers 8 bases. The CDR3 runs to 17 residues. V was clipped by 3 bases and J by 8 bases; unmatched bases: 18. The germline CDR1 and CDR2 sequences are SGHRS and YFSETQ. The CDR3 nucleotides are TGCGCCAGCAGCTCCAGGGACCCATTCCGGACAGGGCAAGAAGCTTTCTTT. Residues: CASSSRDPFRTGQEAFF. Based on the CDR3 plus reference TRBV5-1 and TRBJ1-1, the full variable domain is KAGVTQTPRYLIKTRGQQVTLSCSPISGHRSVSWYQQTPGQGLQFLFEYFSETQRNKGNFPGRFSGRQFSNSRSEMNVSTLELGDSALYLCASSSRDPFRTGQEAFFGQGTRLTVV.

The chain joins TRBV19 to TRBJ2-3; 8 bases fit TRBD1. Germline CDR1 reads LNHDA; CDR2 reads SQIVND (reference sequence). The CDR3 contains 14 residues. Unmatched junction bases numbered 6, after V lost 7 bases and J lost 3 bases. The CDR3 DNA sequence: TGTGCCAGTATCGACAGGGGAGATACAGATACGCAGTATTTT. Amino acids: CASIDRGDTDTQYF. Supplemented by reference TRBV19 and TRBJ2-3, the full variable domain reads DGGITQSPKYLFRKEGQNVTLSCEQNLNHDAMYWYRQDPGQGLRLIYYSQIVNDFQKGDIAEGYSVSREKKESFPLTVTSAQKNPTAFYLCASIDRGDTDTQYFGPGTRLTVL.

This chain links TRBV5-1 with TRBJ1-2; D remains unclear. This CDR3 region has 16 residues. Germline V gene sequence: CDR1 SGHRS, CDR2 YFSETQ. Trimming left V 1 base short and J 0 bases short, with 13 bases between. Here the CDR3 reads CASSLTRGQTNYGYTF. For the CDR3, the DNA is TGCGCCAGCAGCTTGACTCGAGGGCAGACTAACTATGGCTACACCTTC.

The chain has TRBV29-1 and TRBJ2-3; 10 nucleotides match TRBD1. CDR3 length equals 14 residues. The ends lost 5 bases at V and 6 bases at J; junction bases unmatched: 8. The germline gives CDR1 SQVTM, CDR2 ANQGSEA. This CDR3 is CSVTMTGGFDTQYF. In nucleotides, the CDR3 is TGCAGCGTTACCATGACAGGGGGCTTCGATACGCAGTATTTT.

The chain has TRBV7-2 and TRBJ2-7, with a possible D match to TRBD1 (5 bases). Deletions cut 2 bases from V and 0 bases from J, with 11 bases between. The V gene's germline CDR1 is SGHTA and CDR2 FQGNSA. The CDR3 consists of 15 residues. CDR3 sequence: CASSLMTATSYEQYF. The DNA of the CDR3 is TGTGCCAGCAGCTTAATGACAGCTACCTCCTACGAGCAGTACTTC.

The gene calls are TRBV10-3 and TRBJ2-2; a weak D match, TRBD1 (5 bases). Germline assignment: CDR1 ENHRY and CDR2 SYGVKD. Trimming shortened V by 2 bases and J by 4 bases, and 11 bases separated the two germline ends. CDR3 length equals 15 residues. The CDR3, as DNA: TGTGCCATCAGTGAGGGACATACCCTCACCGGGGAGCTGTTTTTT. As protein: CAISEGHTLTGELFF.

This sequence joins TRBV4-2 and TRBJ2-1; 7 bases agree with TRBD2. Germline V gene data show CDR1 as LGHNA and CDR2 as YNFKEQ. The CDR3 runs 15 residues. Trimming took 0 bases from V and 9 from J; bases not matched to a gene: 8. The CDR3: CASSQEGGRVSEQFF. The DNA of the CDR3 is TGTGCCAGCAGCCAAGAGGGGGGGAGGGTAAGTGAGCAGTTCTTC.